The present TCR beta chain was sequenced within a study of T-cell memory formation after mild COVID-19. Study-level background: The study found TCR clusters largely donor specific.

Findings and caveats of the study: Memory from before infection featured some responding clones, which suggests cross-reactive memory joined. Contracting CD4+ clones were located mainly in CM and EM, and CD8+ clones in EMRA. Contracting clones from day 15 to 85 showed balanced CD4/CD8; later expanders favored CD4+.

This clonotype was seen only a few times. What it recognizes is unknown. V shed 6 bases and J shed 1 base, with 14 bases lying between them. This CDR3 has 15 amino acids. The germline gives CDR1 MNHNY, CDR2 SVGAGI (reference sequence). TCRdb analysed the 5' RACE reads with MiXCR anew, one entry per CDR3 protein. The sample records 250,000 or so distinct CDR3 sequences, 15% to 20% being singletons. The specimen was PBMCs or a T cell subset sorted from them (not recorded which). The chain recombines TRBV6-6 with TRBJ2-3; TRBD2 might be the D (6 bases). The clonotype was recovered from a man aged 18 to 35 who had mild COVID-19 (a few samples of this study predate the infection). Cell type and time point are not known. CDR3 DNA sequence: TGTGCCAGCAGGCCCCGGGACTCCGGCACAGATACGCAGTATTTT. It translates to CASRPRDSGTDTQYF.